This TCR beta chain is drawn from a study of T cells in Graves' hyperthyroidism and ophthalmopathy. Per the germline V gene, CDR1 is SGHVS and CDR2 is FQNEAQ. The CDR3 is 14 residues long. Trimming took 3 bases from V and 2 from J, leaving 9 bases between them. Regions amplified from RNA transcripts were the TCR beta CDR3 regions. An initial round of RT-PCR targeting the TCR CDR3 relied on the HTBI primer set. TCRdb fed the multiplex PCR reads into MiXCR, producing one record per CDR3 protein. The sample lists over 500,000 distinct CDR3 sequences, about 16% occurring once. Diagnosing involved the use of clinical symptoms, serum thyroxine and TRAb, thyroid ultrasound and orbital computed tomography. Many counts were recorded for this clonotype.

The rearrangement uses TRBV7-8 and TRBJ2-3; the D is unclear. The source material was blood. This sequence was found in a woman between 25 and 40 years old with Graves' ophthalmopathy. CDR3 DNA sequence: TGTGCCAGCAGCTTTCGGCCAGTCACAGATACGCAGTATTTT. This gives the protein CASSFRPVTDTQYF.